This TCR beta chain was documented in a study of vaccination and CD4 T cells after COVID-19. The overall study: The post-COVID sampling time was a median roughly 100 days after diagnosis, ranging from 35 to 161.

The V gene's germline CDR1 is KGHDR and CDR2 SFDVKD. J lost 3 bases, V lost 5 bases, and 8 bases had no gene match. The CDR3 spans 17 residues. Study-wide findings and caveats: It was found that, in convalescent patients, 304 of 307 vaccine-specific clones were spike mono-reactive.

Treatment meaning: roughly 10-day PBMC culture with coronavirus spike peptide pools or control peptides (ViraFEST assay). Gathered ahead of the COVID-19 pandemic (2011-2018) were the CD4+ T cells of the unexposed donor. With peptide pools, ViraFEST first expanded antigen-specific T cells and afterwards sequenced their TCRs. Sequencing of the DNA from cultured CD4+ T cells was carried out with the Oncomine TCR Beta short-read assay. TCRdb reprocessed the PCR reads with MiXCR, giving one entry per CDR3 protein. The sample includes 3,500 to 4,500 distinct CDR3 sequences, around 21% of them seen just once. Remarks on this clonotype: Its antigen remains unidentified.

The TCR was taken from a human donor in good health. Source material: CD4+ T cells from blood, cultured in vitro. This chain joins TRBV24-1 and TRBJ2-2, with 10 bases lining up with TRBD1. CDR3 DNA: TGTGCCACCAGTGTCCCGAGGACAGGGGGGGACACCGGGGAGCTGTTTTTT. This codes for CATSVPRTGGDTGELFF.